Presented here are 32 T cell receptor beta chains from one specimen sequenced in a study of tumor-infiltrating lymphocytes in oesophageal squamous cell carcinoma. TCRdb re-derived calls from the PCR reads in MiXCR, one entry per CDR3 protein. Among 10,000 to 15,000 distinct CDR3 sequences, roughly 54% were seen once, and the ten largest hold under 30%. Sequencing was carried out using esophageal tumor tissue. Every receptor here comes from a male donor with esophageal squamous cell carcinoma.

In regard to this clonotype: A read error may explain this, as a much larger clone is one base away. The chain has TRBV7-3 and TRBJ2-7, with 8 bases fitting TRBD2. Germline CDR1 SGHTA, CDR2 FQGTGA. V trimming: 0 bases; J trimming: 7 bases; junction bases outside the gene matches: 11. CDR3 length: 16 residues. The CDR3 spells CASSLTWLAGYNEQYF. The DNA for the CDR3 is TGTGCCAGCAGCTTAACGTGGCTAGCGGGCTACAATGAGCAGTACTTC.

Remarks on this clonotype: A read error is likely, as this CDR3 ends without the conserved phenylalanine or tryptophan. It is unclear where the CDR3 begins or ends on the DNA, so no DNA is shown, and the CDR3 is as TCRdb lists it. J is TRBJ2-6 and V is TRBV7-2; no DNA check was done on the table's D call, TRBD1. Per germline, CDR1 SGHTA and CDR2 FQGNSA. The CDR3 totals 17 residues, both ends included. The CDR3 loop is CASSLNGGMRETQYFGN.

This sequence joins TRBV11-2 and TRBJ2-4, with unresolved D. V lost 1 base to trimming and J lost 0 bases, with 7 bases between them. The CDR3 has 15 amino acids. Germline assignment: CDR1 SGHAT and CDR2 FQNNGV. Here the CDR3 reads CASSLGALAKNIQYF. The CDR3 DNA is TGTGCCAGCAGCTTAGGGGCACTAGCCAAAAACATTCAGTACTTC.

Ten or more counts support this clonotype. The chain employs TRBV28 and TRBJ2-3; D unresolved. Deletions cut 5 bases from V and 2 bases from J, with 14 bases between. The CDR3 is 15 amino acids. Germline V gene data show CDR1 as MDHEN and CDR2 as SYDVKM. This CDR3 is CASSPPSALTDTQYF. CDR3 DNA sequence: TGTGCCAGCAGTCCGCCGTCGGCCCTCACAGATACGCAGTATTTT.

V and J are TRBV7-6 and TRBJ2-2; D not certain. V lost 2 bases and J lost 0, with 4 bases in between. Germline-derived CDR1 and CDR2 are SGHVS and FNYEAQ. This CDR3 has 14 residues. CDR3 nucleotide sequence: TGTGCCAGCAGCTTAATGTCGAACACCGGGGAGCTGTTTTTT. Its translation is CASSLMSNTGELFF.

In regard to this clonotype: The CDR3 end shows no conserved phenylalanine or tryptophan, and so a read error is likely. The limits of the CDR3 on the DNA are not certain, so only TCRdb's listed CDR3 is given. CDR3 residues: CASRRQGYNEQFFGA. The chain combines TRBV7-4 with TRBJ2-6; the listed D gene, TRBD1, was not tested against the DNA. Germline V CDR1 and CDR2: SGHVT, SQSDAQ. The CDR3 sequence runs 15 residues, both termini included.

The table lists this clonotype with a count of one. The V call is TRBV28, the J call TRBJ2-7; D may be TRBD2 (6 bases). The last part of the DNA fits TRBJ2-1 better; the J call may be wrong. The CDR3 length is 15 residues. Germline lookup yields CDR1 MDHEN and CDR2 SYDVKM. CDR3 nucleotide sequence: TGTGCCAGCACCGTACTAGCCTTCGGTTACAATGAGCAGTTCTTC. This gives the protein CASTVLAFGYNEQFF.

This chain uses TRBV20-1 with TRBJ2-7; no definite D call. The closer fit of TRBJ2-1 to the DNA end suggests the J call may be wrong. Germline CDR1 DFQATT, CDR2 SNEGSKA (reference sequence). The length of the CDR3 is 14 residues. CDR3 DNA: TGCAGTGCTAGCTTGCCGCCGGGTTACAATGAGCAGTTCTTC. Translation: CSASLPPGYNEQFF.

This chain uses TRBV10-1 with TRBJ2-1; D ambiguous. V was cut by 8 bases and J by 13 bases, with 21 bases left in between. Germline V lookup: CDR1 WNHNN, CDR2 SYGVQD (reference sequence). The CDR3 is 13 residues long. CDR3 nucleotide sequence: TGCGCCAGCTCTGACGTGGGTAAAGAGACCCAGTTCTTC. It is translated as CASSDVGKETQFF.

This chain joins TRBV6-6 and TRBJ2-1; 8 bases are shared with TRBD2. V lost 6 bases to trimming and J lost 0 bases; unmatched junction nucleotides: 10. Germline CDR1 is MNHNY and CDR2 is SVGAGI (reference sequence). This CDR3 is built from 17 residues. The CDR3 is CASSRPPSGFSYNEQFF. The DNA of the CDR3 is TGTGCCAGCAGCCGCCCCCCTAGCGGGTTCTCCTACAATGAGCAGTTCTTC.

There are a few counts of this clonotype. The rearrangement links TRBV7-2 to TRBJ2-2; D is ambiguous. Germline lookup yields CDR1 SGHTA and CDR2 FQGNSA. There are 15 residues in the CDR3. V gave up 2 bases and J gave up 3 bases, with 10 bases separating them. CDR3 residues: CASSLSYEYTGELFF. The CDR3 DNA reads as TGTGCCAGCAGCTTATCCTATGAATACACCGGGGAGCTGTTTTTT.

CDR3 sequence (DNA): TGTGCCAGCAGTTCAGGGTCCTATGGCTACACCTTC. Protein: CASSSGSYGYTF. The chain has TRBV7-9 and TRBJ2-1, with D perhaps TRBD1 (5 bases). The closer fit of TRBJ1-2 to the DNA end suggests the J call may be wrong. The CDR3 runs 12 residues. CDR1 is SEHNR and CDR2 is FQNEAQ in the germline V gene (reference sequence).

The rearrangement uses TRBV6-4 and TRBJ1-1, with D hard to call. CDR1 is MRHNA and CDR2 is SNTAGT in the germline V gene. This CDR3 contains 13 residues. The V and J ends lost 3 bases and 1 base respectively, with 6 bases between them. CDR3: CASSDRENTEAFF. CDR3 nucleotide sequence: TGTGCCAGCAGTGATAGAGAGAACACTGAAGCTTTCTTT.

The DNA for the CDR3 is TGTGCCAGCAGCTCATCCGGGACAGGGACGTACGAGCAGTACTTC. Protein sequence: CASSSSGTGTYEQYF. V and J are TRBV7-8 and TRBJ2-5; 9 bases map to TRBD1. The end of the DNA is better explained by TRBJ2-7, so the J call may be wrong. The CDR3 is made up of 15 amino acids. The germline gives CDR1 SGHVS, CDR2 FQNEAQ.

This clonotype was observed a few times. The chain has TRBV7-3 and TRBJ2-7; no definite D call. The CDR3 extends over 15 amino acids. Germline lookup yields CDR1 SGHTA and CDR2 FQGTGA. V was pared by 0 bases and J by 7 bases, with 16 bases between. The CDR3 sequence is CASSLTSQGYNEQYF. DNA for the CDR3: TGTGCCAGCAGCTTAACGTCTCAAGGCTACAATGAGCAGTACTTC.

This chain uses TRBV15 with TRBJ2-3, with 7 bases matching TRBD2. The CDR3 is made up of 16 amino acids. The trim removed 6 bases at V and 0 bases at J, leaving 9 bases unmatched. The V gene's germline CDR1 is LNHNV and CDR2 YYDKDF (reference sequence). As DNA, the CDR3 is TGTGCCACCAGAGTTGCTAGCGGAGCTAGCACAGATACGCAGTATTTT. The encoded protein is CATRVASGASTDTQYF.

The chain is built from TRBV7-8 and TRBJ2-5; 8 positions agree with TRBD1. The end of the DNA aligns better with TRBJ2-7, so the J call may be wrong. The germline gives CDR1 SGHVS, CDR2 FQNEAQ. The CDR3 extends over 15 amino acids. CDR3 sequence (DNA): TGTGCCAGCAGCCCAGGACAGGGACCCTCCTACGAGCAGTACTTC. It codes for CASSPGQGPSYEQYF.

The chain links TRBV7-3 to TRBJ2-3; TRBD2 matches 7 bases. The CDR3 consists of 15 residues. Trimming at V came to 2 bases and at J to 4 bases, leaving 6 bases not matched to a gene. Germline V gives CDR1 SGHTA, CDR2 FQGTGA. The CDR3 bases are TGTGCCAGCAGCTTATGGGGCGGGAGTGCAGATACGCAGTATTTT. Translated: CASSLWGGSADTQYF.

This clonotype has a count of ten or more. The chain is built from TRBV11-2 and TRBJ1-1; D unresolved. CDR3 length: 15 amino acids. The germline gives CDR1 SGHAT, CDR2 FQNNGV. Trimming took 0 bases from V and 0 from J, leaving 8 bases between them. As DNA, the CDR3 is TGTGCCAGCAGCTTAGAAGGCAGGATGAACACTGAAGCTTTCTTT. Its translation: CASSLEGRMNTEAFF.

CDR3 in amino acids: CASSSDEAQPQHF. CDR3 DNA: TGTGCCAGCAGCTCGGACGAGGCTCAGCCCCAGCATTTT. The chain couples TRBV7-4 to TRBJ1-5; no definite D call. With 4 bases removed from V and 6 bases from J, the gap between germline ends came to 10 bases. This CDR3 has 13 amino acids. Looked up from germline, CDR1 is SGHVT and CDR2 is SQSDAQ.

This clonotype appeared a single time. The chain joins TRBV7-8 to TRBJ2-5; tentative D call: TRBD2 (5 bases). The DNA end favors TRBJ2-7, so the J call may be wrong. There are 15 residues in the CDR3. CDR1 and CDR2 from the germline V gene are SGHVS and FQNEAQ. CDR3 sequence (DNA): TGTGCCAGCAGCTTAGACAAGCGGAACTCCTACGAGCAGTACTTC. This translates into CASSLDKRNSYEQYF.

This clonotype was observed a handful of times. The chain links TRBV7-4 to TRBJ2-1; 7 bases are shared with TRBD2. CDR1 SGHVT and CDR2 SQSDAQ come from the germline V gene. This CDR3 spans 17 amino acids. The J segment lost 5 bases and the V segment lost 4 bases, leaving 14 bases of the junction unmatched. CDR3 sequence (DNA): TGTGCCAGCAGCTCAACTCAACCGGGACTACCAAACAATGAGCAGTTCTTC. It encodes CASSSTQPGLPNNEQFF.

This rearrangement joins TRBV7-4 to TRBJ2-3; 7 nucleotides line up with TRBD2. The J call may be wrong; the DNA end is better matched by TRBJ2-7. The germline V gene has CDR1 SGHVT and CDR2 SQSDAQ. CDR3 length: 17 amino acids. The CDR3 DNA reads as TGTGCCAGCAGCTTAGCCTACGATAGCGGGTCCTACAATGAGCAGTACTTC. Protein sequence: CASSLAYDSGSYNEQYF.

The chain combines TRBV6-9 with TRBJ2-1; 9 positions match TRBD1. The CDR3 contains 16 residues. V gave up 6 bases and J gave up 6 bases; unmatched junction bases: 12. Germline lookup yields CDR1 MNHGY and CDR2 SVAAGI. CDR3 loop: CASRVTGTGRFNEQFF. As DNA, the CDR3 is TGTGCCAGCAGAGTTACGGGGACAGGGAGGTTCAATGAGCAGTTCTTC.

This clonotype was counted only a few times. The junction departs from the called germline gene at one end, perhaps through a read error. The chain carries TRBV7-6 and TRBJ2-5, with D maybe TRBD2 (5 bases). Per the germline V gene, CDR1 is SGHVS and CDR2 is FNYEAQ. CDR3 length: 14 amino acids. CDR3 region: CASSPSGIQETQYF. CDR3 nucleotides: TGTGCTAGCAGCCCATCGGGGATACAAGAGACCCAGTACTTC.

By frequency in the sample, this clonotype is medium-sized. This chain joins TRBV12-5 and TRBJ2-1, with TRBD2 as a possible D gene (5 bases). Germline assignment: CDR1 LGHNT and CDR2 FRNRAP. V was clipped by 3 bases and J by 9 bases, with 9 bases between them. The CDR3 is 12 amino acids. CDR3 amino acids: CASGFGEIEQFF. The CDR3 coding sequence is TGTGCTAGTGGTTTTGGGGAGATTGAGCAGTTCTTC.

This clonotype was detected many times. This chain uses TRBV18 with TRBJ2-5, with D perhaps matching TRBD2 (5 bases). Germline CDR1 reads KGHSH; CDR2 reads LQKENI. Trimming cost V 3 bases and J 5 bases, with 10 bases left between them. The length of the CDR3 is 13 residues. CDR3 in DNA: TGTGCCAGCTCACCGGCGAGGGTCGAGACCCAGTACTTC. This codes for CASSPARVETQYF.

The rearrangement joins TRBV7-2 to TRBJ1-2; 7 bases fit TRBD1. This CDR3 region has 13 residues. The V gene's germline CDR1 is SGHTA and CDR2 FQGNSA. J lost 8 bases, V lost 5 bases, and 8 bases had no gene match. CDR3 nucleotide sequence: TGTGCCAGCAGCCAGACTACAGGGGACGGCTACACCTTC. Translated: CASSQTTGDGYTF.

As to this clonotype: Its ends do not fully match the called genes, so a read error is possible. This chain uses TRBV5-3 with TRBJ1-3; D ambiguous. TRBV5-3 counts as an open reading frame of uncertain function. CDR3 length: 14 amino acids. The CDR3 sequence: CASSLGSSGNTIYF. The CDR3 bases are TGTGCCAGCAGCTTAGGTAGCTCTGGAAACACCATATATTTT.

The chain recombines TRBV7-3 with TRBJ1-1, with D maybe TRBD1 (6 bases). The germline V gene encodes CDR1 SGHTA and CDR2 FQGTGA. The germline V and J ends were trimmed by 2 bases and 4 bases, with 8 bases remaining between them. The CDR3 contains 13 residues. CDR3: CASSLDRLTEAFF. The CDR3 DNA reads TGTGCCAGCAGCTTAGACAGGCTCACTGAAGCTTTCTTT.

The chain recombines TRBV28 with TRBJ2-5; 8 positions agree with TRBD1. The V and J ends lost 7 bases and 4 bases, in that order; junction bases with no gene match: 17. This CDR3 contains 17 residues. Germline V gives CDR1 MDHEN, CDR2 SYDVKM. CDR3 amino acids: CASTTTLDRGGAETQYF. The CDR3 coding sequence is TGTGCCAGCACCACGACCTTAGACAGGGGCGGTGCAGAGACCCAGTACTTC.

The V gene is TRBV4-3, the J gene TRBJ2-3; TRBD2 is a possible D gene (5 bases). V was cut by 0 bases and J by 7 bases, with 17 bases left in between. CDR1 and CDR2 from the germline V gene are LGHNA and YSLEER. The CDR3 has 16 amino acids. The CDR3, as DNA: TGCGCCAGCAGCCAAGATCGAGCGGTCCCTGGAAATACGCAGTATTTT. Encoded protein: CASSQDRAVPGNTQYF.